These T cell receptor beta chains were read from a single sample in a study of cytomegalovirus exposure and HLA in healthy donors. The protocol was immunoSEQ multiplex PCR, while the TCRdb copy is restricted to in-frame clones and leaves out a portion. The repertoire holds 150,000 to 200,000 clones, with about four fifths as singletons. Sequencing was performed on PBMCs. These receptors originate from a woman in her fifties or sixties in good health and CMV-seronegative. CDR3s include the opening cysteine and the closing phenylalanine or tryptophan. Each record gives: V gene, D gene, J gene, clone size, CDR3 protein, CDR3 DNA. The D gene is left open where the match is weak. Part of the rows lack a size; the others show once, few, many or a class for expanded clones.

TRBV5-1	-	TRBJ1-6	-	CASSLGPGINSPLHF	TGCGCCAGCAGCTTGGGGCCAGGAATTAATTCACCCCTCCACTTT
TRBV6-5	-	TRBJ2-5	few	CASSYSRVRAQETQYF	TGTGCCAGCAGTTACTCGAGGGTGAGGGCCCAAGAGACCCAGTACTTC
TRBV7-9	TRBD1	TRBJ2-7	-	CASSPDRGEQYF	TGTGCCAGCAGCCCAGACAGGGGCGAGCAGTACTTC
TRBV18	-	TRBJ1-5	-	CASSPTQPGGGQPQHF	TGTGCCAGCTCACCTACTCAACCTGGGGGCGGGCAGCCCCAGCATTTT
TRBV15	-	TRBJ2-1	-	CATSREASGSQEQFF	TGTGCCACCAGCAGAGAAGCCAGCGGGTCTCAAGAGCAGTTCTTC
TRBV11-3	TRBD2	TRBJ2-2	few	CASSSDGEGLVYTGELFF	TGTGCCAGCAGCTCAGATGGGGAGGGACTAGTTTACACCGGGGAGCTGTTTTTT
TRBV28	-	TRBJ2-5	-	CASSFGGWVAEETQYF	TGTGCCAGCAGTTTTGGGGGTTGGGTAGCGGAGGAGACCCAGTACTTC
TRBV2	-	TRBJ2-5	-	CASSGGRRGETQYF	TGTGCCAGCAGTGGGGGCCGGAGGGGAGAGACCCAGTACTTC
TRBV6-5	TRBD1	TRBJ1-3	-	CASSSRTGGGNTIYF	TGTGCCAGCAGTTCTCGGACAGGCGGAGGAAACACCATATATTTT
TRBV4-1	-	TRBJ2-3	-	CASSQDYTFRALGTDTQYF	TGCGCCAGCAGCCAAGATTACACTTTCAGGGCTTTAGGCACAGATACGCAGTATTTT
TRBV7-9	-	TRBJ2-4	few	CASSLITKGDIQYF	TGTGCCAGCAGCTTAATAACCAAAGGGGACATTCAGTACTTC
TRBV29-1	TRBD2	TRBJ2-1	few	CSVDEGGGGYNEQFF	TGCAGCGTTGATGAGGGCGGGGGGGGCTACAATGAGCAGTTCTTC
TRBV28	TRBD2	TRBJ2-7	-	CASTPGTSGYEQYF	TGTGCCAGCACTCCGGGGACTAGCGGCTACGAGCAGTACTTC
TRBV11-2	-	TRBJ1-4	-	CASSLSRVEKLFF	TGTGCCAGCAGCTTAAGTCGGGTTGAAAAACTGTTTTTT
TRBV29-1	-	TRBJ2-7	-	CSVEEVGAYEQYF	TGCAGCGTTGAAGAAGTGGGAGCCTACGAGCAGTACTTC
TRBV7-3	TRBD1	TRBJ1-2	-	CASSFRQGDGYTF	TGTGCCAGCAGCTTCCGACAGGGCGATGGCTACACCTTC
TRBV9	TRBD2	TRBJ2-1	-	CASSASGSRRNEQFF	TGTGCCAGCAGCGCTAGCGGGAGCAGGAGGAATGAGCAGTTCTTC
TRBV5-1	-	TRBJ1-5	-	CASSLSGGGHQPQHF	TGCGCCAGCAGCTTAAGCGGGGGCGGCCATCAGCCCCAGCATTTT
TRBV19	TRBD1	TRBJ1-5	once	CASSTRQGIQPQHF	TGTGCCAGTAGTACCCGACAGGGGATTCAGCCCCAGCATTTT
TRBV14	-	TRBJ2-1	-	CASSQERSSYNEQFF	TGTGCCAGCAGCCAAGAGCGGAGCTCCTACAATGAGCAGTTCTTC
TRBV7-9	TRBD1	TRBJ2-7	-	CASSRDSLGEQYF	TGTGCCAGCAGCAGGGACAGCTTGGGGGAGCAGTACTTC
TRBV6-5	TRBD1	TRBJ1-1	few	CASSYSDRGANTEAFF	TGTGCCAGCAGTTACTCCGACAGGGGGGCGAACACTGAAGCTTTCTTT
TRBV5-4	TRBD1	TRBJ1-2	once	CASTRTGASTQNYGYTF	TGTGCCAGCACCCGGACAGGAGCCTCAACTCAAAACTATGGCTACACCTTC
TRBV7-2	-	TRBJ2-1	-	CASSFSGSSYNEQFF	TGTGCCAGCAGCTTCAGTGGGAGCTCCTACAATGAGCAGTTCTTC
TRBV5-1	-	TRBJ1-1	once	CASSLGEMNTEAFF	TGCGCCAGCAGCCTGGGGGAGATGAACACTGAAGCTTTCTTT
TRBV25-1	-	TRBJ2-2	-	CASSAHRDTGELFF	TGTGCCAGCAGTGCCCACCGGGACACCGGGGAGCTGTTTTTT
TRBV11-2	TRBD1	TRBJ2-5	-	CASSLAGQGLGTQYF	TGTGCCAGCAGCTTAGCGGGACAGGGCTTGGGGACCCAGTACTTC
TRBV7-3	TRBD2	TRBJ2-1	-	CASSYTSGANEQFF	TGTGCCAGCAGTTATACTAGCGGAGCCAATGAGCAGTTCTTC
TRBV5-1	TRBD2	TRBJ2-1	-	CASSLAGLAGGTQGNEQFF	TGCGCCAGCAGCTTGGCGGGACTAGCGGGAGGAACCCAGGGGAATGAGCAGTTCTTC
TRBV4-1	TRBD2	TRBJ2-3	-	CASSQKTSGGVYTQYF	TGCGCCAGCAGCCAAAAAACTAGCGGGGGGGTATATACGCAGTATTTT
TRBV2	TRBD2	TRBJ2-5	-	CASSPGTSGGQETQYF	TGTGCCAGCAGTCCCGGGACTAGCGGGGGGCAAGAGACCCAGTACTTC